This T cell receptor beta chain was obtained from a study of PD-L1 blockade in urothelial cancer. Time point denoted: peripheral blood 6 weeks after treatment start. Patients each gave 1 to 8 samples, pretreatment and on-treatment. Synthetic templates analogous to TCR were spiked into all PCRs individually. TCRdb's copy holds only in-frame clones and misses some; the assay was immunoSEQ multiplex PCR. This sample carries roughly 110,000 clones, less than 95% of them seen once, and the ten largest clones take 3% to 4%. The sequencing used PBMCs, collected around atezolizumab (anti-PD-L1) treatment. The source of this sequence is a man aged 55 to 70 with urothelial cancer.

This CDR3 reads CASSLAADGAYEQYF. The CDR3, as DNA: TGTGCCAGCAGCTTAGCGGCTGATGGAGCCTACGAGCAGTACTTC. The chain couples TRBV11-2 to TRBJ2-7; D not certain. CDR1 SGHAT and CDR2 FQNNGV come from the germline V gene. CDR3 length equals 15 residues. V lost 1 base and J lost 2, with 12 bases in between.